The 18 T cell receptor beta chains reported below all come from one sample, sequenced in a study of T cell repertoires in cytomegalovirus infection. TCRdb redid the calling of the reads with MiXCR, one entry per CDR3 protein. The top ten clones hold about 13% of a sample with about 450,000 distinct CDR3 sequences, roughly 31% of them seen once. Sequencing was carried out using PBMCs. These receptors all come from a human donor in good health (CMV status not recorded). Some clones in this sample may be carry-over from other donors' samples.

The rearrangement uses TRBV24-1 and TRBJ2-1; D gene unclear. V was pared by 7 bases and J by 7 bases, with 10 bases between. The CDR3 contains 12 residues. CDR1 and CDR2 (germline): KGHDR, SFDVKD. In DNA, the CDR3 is TGTGCCACCAGCGCCCGGACGAATGAGCAGTTCTTC. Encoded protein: CATSARTNEQFF.

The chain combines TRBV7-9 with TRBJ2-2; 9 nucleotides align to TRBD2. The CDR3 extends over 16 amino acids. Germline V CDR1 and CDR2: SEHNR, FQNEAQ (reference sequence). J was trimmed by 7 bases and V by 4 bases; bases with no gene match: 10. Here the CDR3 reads CASSSLGGGAVGELFF. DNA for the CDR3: TGTGCCAGCAGCTCCCTCGGCGGGGGGGCCGTCGGGGAGCTGTTTTTT.

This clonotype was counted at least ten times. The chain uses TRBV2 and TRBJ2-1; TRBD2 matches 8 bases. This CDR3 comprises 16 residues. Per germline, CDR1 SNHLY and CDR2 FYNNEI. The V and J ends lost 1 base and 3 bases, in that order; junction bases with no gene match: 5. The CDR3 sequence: CASSEEAGAVYNEQFF. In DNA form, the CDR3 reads TGTGCCAGCAGTGAAGAAGCGGGGGCCGTCTACAATGAGCAGTTCTTC.

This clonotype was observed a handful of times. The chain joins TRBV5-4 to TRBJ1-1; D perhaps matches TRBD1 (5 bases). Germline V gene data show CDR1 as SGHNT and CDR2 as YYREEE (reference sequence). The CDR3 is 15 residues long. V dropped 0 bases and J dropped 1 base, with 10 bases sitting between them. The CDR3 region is CASSLGAGKNTEAFF. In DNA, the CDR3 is TGTGCCAGCAGCTTGGGGGCAGGGAAGAACACTGAAGCTTTCTTT.

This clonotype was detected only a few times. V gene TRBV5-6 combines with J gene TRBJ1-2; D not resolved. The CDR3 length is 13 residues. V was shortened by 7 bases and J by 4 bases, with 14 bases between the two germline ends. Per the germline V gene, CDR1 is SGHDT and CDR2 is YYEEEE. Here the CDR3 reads CASLLAEGYGYTF. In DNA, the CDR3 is TGTGCCAGCTTATTGGCGGAGGGCTATGGCTACACCTTC.

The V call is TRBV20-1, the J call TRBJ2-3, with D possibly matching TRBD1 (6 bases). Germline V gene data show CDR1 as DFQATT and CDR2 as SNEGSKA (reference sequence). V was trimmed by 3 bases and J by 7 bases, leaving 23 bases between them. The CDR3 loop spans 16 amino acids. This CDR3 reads CSASKLGTPEANTQYF. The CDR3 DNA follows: TGCAGTGCTAGCAAGCTTGGGACACCCGAGGCAAATACGCAGTATTTT.

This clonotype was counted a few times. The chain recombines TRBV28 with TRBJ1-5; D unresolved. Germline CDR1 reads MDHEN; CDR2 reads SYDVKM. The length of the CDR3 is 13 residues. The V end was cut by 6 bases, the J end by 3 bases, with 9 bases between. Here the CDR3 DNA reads TGTGCCAGCAGCCCCCCCCCCAATCAGCCCCAGCATTTT. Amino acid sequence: CASSPPPNQPQHF.

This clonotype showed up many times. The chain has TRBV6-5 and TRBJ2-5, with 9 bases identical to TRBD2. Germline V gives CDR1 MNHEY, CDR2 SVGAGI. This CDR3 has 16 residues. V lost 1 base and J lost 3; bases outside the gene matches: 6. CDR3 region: CASSYFSGGEKETQYF. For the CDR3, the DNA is TGTGCCAGCAGTTACTTTAGCGGGGGCGAAAAAGAGACCCAGTACTTC.

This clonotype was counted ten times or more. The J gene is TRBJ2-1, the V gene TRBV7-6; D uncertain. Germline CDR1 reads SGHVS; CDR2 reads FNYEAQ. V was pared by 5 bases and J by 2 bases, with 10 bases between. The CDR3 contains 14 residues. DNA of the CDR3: TGTGCCAGCAGCGGATTAAATCCCTACAATGAGCAGTTCTTC. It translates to CASSGLNPYNEQFF.

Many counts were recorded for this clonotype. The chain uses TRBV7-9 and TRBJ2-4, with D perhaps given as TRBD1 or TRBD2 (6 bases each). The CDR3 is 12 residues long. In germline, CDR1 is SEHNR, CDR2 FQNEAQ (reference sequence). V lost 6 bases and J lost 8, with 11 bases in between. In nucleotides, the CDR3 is TGTGCCAGCAGGGGGGGACACGACATTCAGTACTTC. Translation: CASRGGHDIQYF.

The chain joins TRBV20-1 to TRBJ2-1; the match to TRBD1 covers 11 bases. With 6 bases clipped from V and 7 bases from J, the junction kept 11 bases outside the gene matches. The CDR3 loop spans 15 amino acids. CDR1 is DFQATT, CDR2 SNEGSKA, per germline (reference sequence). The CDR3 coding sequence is TGCAGTGCCGCCTGGGGGACAGGGGGTAATAATGAGCAGTTCTTC. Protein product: CSAAWGTGGNNEQFF.

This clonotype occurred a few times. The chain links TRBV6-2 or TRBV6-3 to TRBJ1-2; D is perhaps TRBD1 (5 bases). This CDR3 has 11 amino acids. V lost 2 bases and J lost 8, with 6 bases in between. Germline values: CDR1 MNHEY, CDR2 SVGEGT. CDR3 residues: CASSYGDGYTF. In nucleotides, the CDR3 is TGTGCCAGCAGTTACGGGGACGGCTACACCTTC.

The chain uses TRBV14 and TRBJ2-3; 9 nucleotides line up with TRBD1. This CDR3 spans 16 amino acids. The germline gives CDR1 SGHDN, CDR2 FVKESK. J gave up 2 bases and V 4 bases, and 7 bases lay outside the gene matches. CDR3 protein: CASSRTDRGLTDTQYF. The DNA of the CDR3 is TGTGCCAGCAGCCGAACGGACAGGGGCCTCACAGATACGCAGTATTTT.

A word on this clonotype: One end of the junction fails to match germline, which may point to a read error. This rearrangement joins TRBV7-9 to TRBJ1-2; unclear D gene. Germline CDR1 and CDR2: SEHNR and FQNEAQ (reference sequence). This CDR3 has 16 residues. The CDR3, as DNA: TGTGCCATCAGCTTAGCGGCCGGGGTTAGCGGCTATGGCTACACCTTC. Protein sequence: CAISLAAGVSGYGYTF.

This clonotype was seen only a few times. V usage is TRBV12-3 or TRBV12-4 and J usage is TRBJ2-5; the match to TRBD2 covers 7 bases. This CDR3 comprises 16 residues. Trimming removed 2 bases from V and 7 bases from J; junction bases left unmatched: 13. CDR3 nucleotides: TGTGCCAGCAGTTTAAGCTCTAGCGGCGAATCAGGGACCCAGTACTTC. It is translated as CASSLSSSGESGTQYF.

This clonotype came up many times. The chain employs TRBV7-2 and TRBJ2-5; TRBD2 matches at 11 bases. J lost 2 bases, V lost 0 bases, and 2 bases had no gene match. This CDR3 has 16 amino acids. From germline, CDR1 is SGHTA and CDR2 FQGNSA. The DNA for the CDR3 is TGTGCCAGCAGCTTAGCCGGGACTAGCGGACAAGAGACCCAGTACTTC. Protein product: CASSLAGTSGQETQYF.

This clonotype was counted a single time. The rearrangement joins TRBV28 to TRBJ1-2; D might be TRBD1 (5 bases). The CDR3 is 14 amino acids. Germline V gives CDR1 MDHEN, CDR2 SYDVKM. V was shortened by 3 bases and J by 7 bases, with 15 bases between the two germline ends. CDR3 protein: CASSLTLTASGYTF. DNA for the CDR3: TGTGCCAGCAGTTTGACACTGACAGCGAGTGGCTACACCTTC.

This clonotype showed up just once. Written as DNA, the CDR3 is TGTGCCAGCAGCCCTCTAGCGGCCAGGGGGCAAGAGACCCAGTACTTC. It codes for CASSPLAARGQETQYF. The chain employs TRBV7-4 and TRBJ2-5; D is possibly TRBD1 or TRBD2 (7 bases each). Trimming removed 5 bases at V and 2 bases at J, with 18 bases between. This CDR3 region has 16 residues. Germline CDR1 SGHVT, CDR2 SQSDAQ.